The 23 T cell receptor beta chains reported below all come from one sample, sequenced in a study of cytomegalovirus exposure and HLA in healthy donors. Clones were read by immunoSEQ multiplex PCR, and TCRdb kept only the in-frame ones, dropping some. The sample lists 120,000 or so clones, around 90% seen once, with about 1.9% in the top ten. Sequencing input: PBMCs. These receptors were taken from a woman between 18 and 30 years old in good health and CMV-seronegative.

The V and J genes are TRBV7-8 and TRBJ1-5, with TRBD1 matching 7 bases. The CDR3 runs to 15 residues. CDR1 and CDR2 (germline): SGHVS, FQNEAQ. The trim removed 5 bases at V and 3 bases at J, leaving 7 bases unmatched. As DNA, the CDR3 is TGTGCCAGCAGCCGGGACAGAAGTTACAATCAGCCCCAGCATTTT. Translation gives CASSRDRSYNQPQHF.

This clone has only one observation. This rearrangement joins TRBV28 to TRBJ2-6; TRBD1 might be the D (6 bases). Germline assignment: CDR1 MDHEN and CDR2 SYDVKM. V was cut by 4 bases and J by 2 bases, with 12 bases left in between. This CDR3 is built from 16 residues. CDR3 coding DNA: TGTGCCAGCAGTTCCCCCGACAGGACTGGGGCCAACGTCCTGACTTTC. Encoded protein: CASSSPDRTGANVLTF.

The J gene is TRBJ2-2, the V gene TRBV30; TRBD2 aligns across 12 bases. Germline loops: CDR1 GTSNPN, CDR2 SVGIG (reference sequence). V gave up 2 bases and J gave up 3 bases; unmatched junction bases: 7. The CDR3 is made up of 17 amino acids. CDR3 protein: CAWSMLAGGPDTGELFF. CDR3 coding DNA: TGTGCCTGGAGTATGCTAGCGGGGGGGCCAGACACCGGGGAGCTGTTTTTT.

J is TRBJ2-3 and V is TRBV28; D possibly corresponds to TRBD2 (6 bases). Trimming stripped 8 bases from V and 2 bases from J, with 23 bases between. This CDR3 is 17 amino acids long. Germline V gene sequence: CDR1 MDHEN, CDR2 SYDVKM. The chain's CDR3 is CASRTPGLRLNTDTQYF. In DNA, the CDR3 is TGTGCCAGCCGAACCCCGGGACTGAGGTTGAACACAGATACGCAGTATTTT.

V usage is TRBV6-5 and J usage is TRBJ2-6; D is possibly TRBD1 (6 bases). The CDR3 covers 13 residues. CDR1 and CDR2 from the germline V gene are MNHEY and SVGAGI. V shed 3 bases and J shed 10 bases, with 10 bases lying between them. Here the CDR3 reads CASSYRQANVLTF. In DNA, the CDR3 is TGTGCCAGCAGTTATCGACAGGCGAACGTCCTGACTTTC.

V usage is TRBV27 and J usage is TRBJ2-7; D gene ambiguous. V lost 4 bases and J 4 bases, leaving 5 bases between the germline ends. The CDR3 covers 11 residues. Germline V gene sequence: CDR1 MNHEY, CDR2 SMNVEV (reference sequence). CDR3 amino acids: CASSSPYEQYF. CDR3 sequence (DNA): TGTGCCAGCAGTTCCCCTTACGAGCAGTACTTC.

The V gene is TRBV19, the J gene TRBJ1-1; 10 bases agree with TRBD1. Trimming took 4 bases from V and 2 from J; bases not matched to a gene: 7. This CDR3 region has 16 residues. Germline CDR1 LNHDA, CDR2 SQIVND (reference sequence). The CDR3 sequence: CASSTGQGGSNTEAFF. The CDR3, as DNA: TGTGCCAGTAGTACTGGACAGGGGGGGTCCAACACTGAAGCTTTCTTT.

This chain links TRBV20-1 with TRBJ2-3; D remains ambiguous. CDR3 length: 11 residues. Germline CDR1 reads DFQATT; CDR2 reads SNEGSKA (reference sequence). V was pared by 5 bases and J by 2 bases, with 5 bases between. In DNA form, the CDR3 reads TGCAGTGCTCCTCTCACAGATACGCAGTATTTT. It translates to CSAPLTDTQYF.

The rearrangement links TRBV28 to TRBJ1-5, with D perhaps matching TRBD1 (6 bases). The germline CDR1 and CDR2 sequences are MDHEN and SYDVKM. The length of the CDR3 is 16 residues. V gave up 5 bases and J gave up 5 bases, with 19 bases separating them. For the CDR3, the DNA is TGTGCCAGCAGTCAGGCCTCCACAGGGTTTCATCAGCCCCAGCATTTT. It yields the protein CASSQASTGFHQPQHF.

The chain couples TRBV29-1 to TRBJ2-2; weak D call: TRBD2 (5 bases). Germline assignment: CDR1 SQVTM and CDR2 ANQGSEA. V was trimmed by 1 base and J by 6 bases, leaving 9 bases between them. The CDR3 runs 13 residues. CDR3 DNA sequence: TGCAGCGTTGAAGTCCTAGCCCCCGGGGAGCTGTTTTTT. Its translation: CSVEVLAPGELFF.

This rearrangement joins TRBV5-1 to TRBJ2-3; D perhaps matches TRBD2 (6 bases). The CDR3 consists of 15 residues. The V gene lost 3 bases and the J gene lost 7 bases, with 18 bases spanning the gap. The V gene's germline CDR1 is SGHRS and CDR2 YFSETQ. CDR3 loop: CASSWGDSFGYTQYF. DNA of the CDR3: TGCGCCAGCAGCTGGGGGGACTCGTTCGGGTATACGCAGTATTTT.

The V and J genes are TRBV19 and TRBJ1-1; 7 positions match TRBD1. V lost 5 bases and J lost 2; bases outside the gene matches: 8. Germline V gene lookup returns CDR1 LNHDA and CDR2 SQIVND (reference sequence). CDR3 length equals 15 residues. CDR3 nucleotide sequence: TGTGCCAGTAGTCCAGGACAGGTTTTAAACACTGAAGCTTTCTTT. Amino acids: CASSPGQVLNTEAFF.

The chain employs TRBV25-1 and TRBJ1-4; TRBD1 might be the D (5 bases). V was shortened by 3 bases and J by 0 bases, with 11 bases between the two germline ends. Germline assignment: CDR1 MGHDK and CDR2 SYGVNS. The CDR3 has 16 residues. CDR3 sequence: CASSEAGRATNEKLFF. Written as DNA, the CDR3 is TGTGCCAGCAGTGAGGCAGGGAGGGCAACTAATGAAAAACTGTTTTTT. Full variable domain (outside the CDR3, taken from reference TRBV25-1 and TRBJ1-4): EADIYQTPRYLVIGTGKKITLECSQTMGHDKMYWYQQDPGMELHLIHYSYGVNSTEKGDLSSESTVSRIRTEHFPLTLESARPSHTSQYLCASSEAGRATNEKLFFGSGTQLSVL.

The gene calls are TRBV2 and TRBJ2-7; 10 positions agree with TRBD1. Germline V gene data show CDR1 as SNHLY and CDR2 as FYNNEI. V lost 6 bases to trimming and J lost 3 bases; unmatched junction nucleotides: 8. The CDR3 has 15 residues. The CDR3 sequence is CASRGWDRGVYEQYF. The CDR3 nucleotides read TGTGCCAGCAGGGGGTGGGACAGGGGTGTCTACGAGCAGTACTTC.

The chain joins TRBV5-6 to TRBJ1-2; D is unresolved. Germline assignment: CDR1 SGHDT and CDR2 YYEEEE. The V end was cut by 0 bases, the J end by 8 bases, with 14 bases between. The CDR3 covers 14 residues. CDR3 loop: CASSLALSGWGYTF. The DNA of the CDR3 is TGTGCCAGCAGCTTGGCTCTGAGCGGTTGGGGCTACACCTTC. The full variable domain, in which reference TRBV5-6 and TRBJ1-2 provide the parts outside the CDR3, is DAGVTQSPTHLIKTRGQQVTLRCSPKSGHDTVSWYQQALGQGPQFIFQYYEEEERQRGNFPDRFSGHQFPNYSSELNVNALLLGDSALYLCASSLALSGWGYTFGSGTRLTVV.

This clone has just a few counts. V gene TRBV7-9 combines with J gene TRBJ1-1, with 8 bases fitting TRBD1. The germline CDR1 and CDR2 sequences are SEHNR and FQNEAQ (reference sequence). After removal of 5 bases from V and 1 base from J, the junction contained 9 bases not matched to a gene. The CDR3 covers 16 residues. CDR3 sequence reads: CASSTPGQGPNTEAFF. The CDR3 coding sequence is TGTGCCAGCAGCACTCCAGGACAGGGACCGAACACTGAAGCTTTCTTT.

This clone was counted once. DNA of the CDR3: TGCGCCAGCAGCTTTTCACAGGGGGGAAGAACTGAAGCTTTCTTT. This translates into CASSFSQGGRTEAFF. The chain joins TRBV5-1 to TRBJ1-1, with 8 nucleotides matching TRBD1. CDR1 and CDR2 (germline): SGHRS, YFSETQ. The CDR3 sequence is 15 residues long. With 2 bases clipped from V and 5 bases from J, the junction kept 8 bases outside the gene matches.

J is TRBJ1-1 and V is TRBV15; D gene unclear. The CDR3 totals 13 residues. V was pared by 0 bases and J by 11 bases, with 13 bases between. Germline CDR1 LNHNV, CDR2 YYDKDF (reference sequence). CDR3 bases: TGTGCCACCAGCAGAGATCGAGGGCGGGCGGCTTTCTTT. Protein product: CATSRDRGRAAFF. Full variable domain (remainder filled in from reference TRBV15 and TRBJ1-1): DAMVIQNPRYQVTQFGKPVTLSCSQTLNHNVMYWYQQKSSQAPKLLFHYYDKDFNNEADTPDNFQSRRPNTSFCFLDIRSPGLGDTAMYLCATSRDRGRAAFFGQGTRLTVV.

This sequence joins TRBV18 and TRBJ1-5; D not certain. The V and J ends lost 2 bases and 5 bases respectively, with 7 bases between them. CDR1 and CDR2 (germline): KGHSH, LQKENI. The CDR3 runs 13 residues. The CDR3 region has the DNA TGTGCCAGCTCACCAGGGAGCGATCAGCCCCAGCATTTT. This sequence encodes CASSPGSDQPQHF.

The chain links TRBV7-9 to TRBJ2-7; 15 bases are a match to TRBD2. Germline V gene sequence: CDR1 SEHNR, CDR2 FQNEAQ (reference sequence). CDR3 size: 18 residues. After removal of 5 bases from V and 3 bases from J, the junction contained 11 bases not matched to a gene. The CDR3 loop is CASSHGLAGGKLHYEQYF. The CDR3 nucleotides read TGTGCCAGCAGCCACGGACTAGCGGGAGGGAAACTTCACTACGAGCAGTACTTC.

The chain joins TRBV15 to TRBJ1-3; TRBD1 matches 7 bases. Germline CDR1 and CDR2: LNHNV and YYDKDF (reference sequence). The CDR3 runs 18 residues. V dropped 3 bases and J dropped 0; count of bases not matched to a gene: 11. The CDR3 nucleotides read TGTGCCACCAGCAGCCGTGTACAGGGGTCTCACTCTGGAAACACCATATATTTT. Protein product: CATSSRVQGSHSGNTIYF.

The genes are TRBV9 and TRBJ2-7; D is undetermined. The CDR3 has 12 amino acids. Deletions cut 2 bases from V and 5 bases from J, with 8 bases between. Per germline, CDR1 SGDLS and CDR2 YYNGEE. CDR3 residues: CASSVNEDEQYF. The CDR3 DNA is TGTGCCAGCAGCGTCAACGAGGACGAGCAGTACTTC.

J is TRBJ2-7 and V is TRBV28; 11 bases agree with TRBD1. This CDR3 spans 15 amino acids. The germline V gene has CDR1 MDHEN and CDR2 SYDVKM. V lost 5 bases and J lost 3; bases outside the gene matches: 6. The CDR3 protein is CASSLTGTGGYEQYF. The DNA for the CDR3 is TGTGCCAGCAGTCTAACCGGGACAGGGGGCTACGAGCAGTACTTC.